This T cell receptor (beta chain) was documented in a study of fetal regulatory T cell absence and autoimmunity. General observations from the study: Pancreas and cord blood did not differ much in TRB family usage.

Generated by immunoSEQ multiplex PCR, the TCRdb table keeps only in-frame clones and is missing some. The repertoire holds approximately 46,000 clones, with about 86% as singletons. The sample holds one count of this clone. The antigen is unknown. J lost 8 bases, V lost 1 base, and 8 bases had no gene match. The germline V gene has CDR1 PRHDT and CDR2 FYEKMQ (reference sequence). This CDR3 has 17 residues. Specimen: cord blood. This clonotype was sampled from a newborn boy with IPEX syndrome. This chain joins TRBV13 and TRBJ2-1, with 13 bases matching TRBD2. Written as DNA, the CDR3 is TGTGCCAGCAGCTTAGCGGAGACTAGCGGGAGGTGGGATGAGCAGTTCTTC. This translates into CASSLAETSGRWDEQFF.